These 21 T cell receptor beta chains were sequenced from one sample in a study of blood T cell repertoires in COVID-19. Sequenced by immunoSEQ multiplex PCR; TCRdb stores in-frame clones only, minus some. This sample has 100,000 to 150,000 clones; around 90% occur once, and the top ten carry 1.5%. Source material: peripheral blood. The receptors originated from a human donor in a cohort sampled during active COVID-19.

DNA for the CDR3: TGTGCCACCAGCGTAAGCGGGACTAGACGGACCGGGGAGCTGTTTTTT. Its protein product is CATSVSGTRRTGELFF. The chain employs TRBV15 and TRBJ2-2; 8 nucleotides align to TRBD2. Germline CDR1 reads LNHNV; CDR2 reads YYDKDF (reference sequence). J lost 5 bases, V lost 5 bases, and 10 bases had no gene match. The CDR3 is made up of 16 amino acids.

The genes are TRBV11-2 and TRBJ2-7, with TRBD2 matching over 12 bases. V gave up 5 bases and J gave up 0 bases; unmatched junction bases: 5. The CDR3 runs 16 residues. Germline lookup yields CDR1 SGHAT and CDR2 FQNNGV. The CDR3 sequence: CASSILAGGSSYEQYF. CDR3 coding DNA: TGTGCCAGCAGCATCCTAGCGGGGGGGAGCTCCTACGAGCAGTACTTC.

The rearrangement uses TRBV6-6 and TRBJ2-1, with 7 positions matching TRBD2. Germline V gene sequence: CDR1 MNHNY, CDR2 SVGAGI (reference sequence). V lost 6 bases to trimming and J lost 10 bases; unmatched junction nucleotides: 15. This CDR3 comprises 15 residues. The CDR3 here is CASSSAGSSTIEQFF. The CDR3 nucleotides read TGTGCCAGCAGCTCAGCGGGAAGTTCTACAATCGAGCAGTTCTTC.

Here the CDR3 reads CASSRTGSSNQPQHF. For the CDR3, the DNA is TGTGCCAGCAGTCGGACAGGGAGCTCCAATCAGCCCCAGCATTTT. V and J are TRBV6-5 and TRBJ1-5; 8 nucleotides line up with TRBD1. Trimming cost V 5 bases and J 3 bases; bases outside gene matches: 6. This CDR3 region has 15 residues. The germline CDR1 and CDR2 sequences are MNHEY and SVGAGI.

This chain connects TRBV15 to TRBJ2-7; D possibly corresponds to TRBD2 (6 bases). The CDR3 is 14 residues long. Trimming pared 1 base from V and 0 bases from J, leaving 7 bases between. Germline CDR1 and CDR2: LNHNV and YYDKDF (reference sequence). CDR3 region: CATSRGGDSYEQYF. The CDR3 DNA is TGTGCCACCAGCAGAGGGGGGGACTCCTACGAGCAGTACTTC.

This chain joins TRBV9 and TRBJ2-2, with no clear D. Between the trimmed V and J ends, which lost 9 bases and 0 bases, there was a span of 9 bases. The CDR3 spans 13 residues. The V gene's germline CDR1 is SGDLS and CDR2 YYNGEE. The chain's CDR3 is CATSEANTGELFF. For the CDR3, the DNA is TGTGCCACCTCCGAGGCGAACACCGGGGAGCTGTTTTTT.

The chain recombines TRBV10-1 with TRBJ2-7, with TRBD1 matching over 10 bases. The V and J ends lost 6 bases and 5 bases, in that order; junction bases with no gene match: 10. This CDR3 has 15 amino acids. Germline loops: CDR1 WNHNN, CDR2 SYGVQD (reference sequence). CDR3 sequence (DNA): TGCGCCAGCAGCCCCGCGGGACAGGGGAGGAACGAGCAGTACTTC. As protein: CASSPAGQGRNEQYF.

CDR3 nucleotides: TGCAGCGTTGATACAGGGGAAAACTCCTACGAGCAGTACTTC. Its protein is CSVDTGENSYEQYF. The chain employs TRBV29-1 and TRBJ2-7; TRBD1 matches at 7 bases. Looked up from germline, CDR1 is SQVTM and CDR2 is ANQGSEA. V was pared by 3 bases and J by 0 bases, with 5 bases of the junction left unmatched. CDR3 size: 14 residues.

The CDR3 DNA sequence: TGTGCCAGCAGCCAAGGCCCCACTGTGGACACTGAAGCTTTCTTT. This gives the protein CASSQGPTVDTEAFF. This rearrangement joins TRBV3-1 (or the pseudogene TRBV3-2) to TRBJ1-1; D not certain. V lost 1 base and J lost 3, with 12 bases in between. Germline V gives CDR1 LGHDT, CDR2 YNNKEL (reference sequence). There are 15 residues in the CDR3.

This rearrangement joins TRBV6-1 to TRBJ2-1; no clear D gene. The CDR3 sequence is 15 residues long. The V end was cut by 1 base, the J end by 0 bases, with 7 bases between. The germline V gene has CDR1 MNHNS and CDR2 SASEGT. The CDR3 here is CASSEESSSYNEQFF. DNA of the CDR3: TGTGCCAGCAGTGAAGAGTCTAGCTCCTACAATGAGCAGTTCTTC.

The chain carries TRBV19 and TRBJ1-2; 12 bases are shared with TRBD1. CDR1 LNHDA and CDR2 SQIVND come from the germline V gene (reference sequence). The CDR3 consists of 16 residues. V was pared by 9 bases and J by 5 bases, with 13 bases of the junction left unmatched. CDR3 DNA sequence: TGTGCCAGCTGGCCCGGGGACAGGGGGCGAGGTTATGGCTACACCTTC. Residues: CASWPGDRGRGYGYTF.

This clone was found once. J is TRBJ2-1 and V is TRBV30, with 8 bases lining up with TRBD1. CDR3 length equals 13 residues. Germline CDR1 reads GTSNPN; CDR2 reads SVGIG (reference sequence). Trimming at V came to 0 bases and at J to 7 bases, leaving 2 bases not matched to a gene. The CDR3 region has the DNA TGTGCCTGGAGTGTAACAGGGGGGAATGAGCAGTTCTTC. Translating it yields CAWSVTGGNEQFF.

The V and J genes are TRBV5-6 and TRBJ2-1; D gene unclear. The germline V gene has CDR1 SGHDT and CDR2 YYEEEE. This CDR3 is 11 amino acids long. V was cut by 4 bases and J by 10 bases, with 9 bases left in between. CDR3 bases: TGTGCCAGCAGCCTACTCACCGAGCAGTTCTTC. Encoded protein: CASSLLTEQFF.

The rearrangement joins TRBV4-2 to TRBJ2-7; 11 bases line up with TRBD2. CDR3 length: 18 amino acids. V shed 4 bases, J shed 2 bases, and the junction held 13 bases outside the gene matches. The germline CDR1 and CDR2 sequences are LGHNA and YNFKEQ. The CDR3 reads CASSPTPILAGDAYEQYF. CDR3 coding DNA: TGTGCCAGCAGCCCCACACCCATACTAGCGGGGGATGCCTACGAGCAGTACTTC.

The chain couples TRBV5-1 to TRBJ2-2; 8 bases match TRBD2. The J segment lost 2 bases and the V segment lost 2 bases, leaving 5 bases of the junction unmatched. The CDR3 totals 16 residues. CDR1 is SGHRS, CDR2 YFSETQ, per germline. CDR3: CASSLVGTSNTGELFF. The CDR3 DNA reads as TGCGCCAGCAGCTTAGTGGGGACTAGTAACACCGGGGAGCTGTTTTTT.

The V and J genes are TRBV11-3 and TRBJ2-7; 9 nucleotides agree with TRBD1. CDR3 length equals 14 residues. Germline assignment: CDR1 SGHNT and CDR2 YENEEA. J gave up 4 bases and V 5 bases, and 6 bases lay outside the gene matches. The DNA for the CDR3 is TGTGCCAGCAGCCCGACAGGGGGATTGTACGAGCAGTACTTC. As protein: CASSPTGGLYEQYF.

The chain has TRBV28 and TRBJ1-1, with D perhaps TRBD1 (6 bases). Germline V lookup: CDR1 MDHEN, CDR2 SYDVKM. This CDR3 comprises 14 residues. Trimming took 3 bases from V and 0 from J, leaving 8 bases between them. The CDR3 DNA sequence: TGTGCCAGCAGTTTGGACAGAGTGAACACTGAAGCTTTCTTT. Translating gives CASSLDRVNTEAFF.

The rearrangement links TRBV7-9 to TRBJ2-7, with TRBD1 identical over 10 bases. V lost 2 bases to trimming and J lost 5 bases; unmatched junction nucleotides: 6. The germline gives CDR1 SEHNR, CDR2 FQNEAQ (reference sequence). The CDR3 covers 15 residues. The CDR3 region is CASSLSQTGGDEQYF. The DNA for the CDR3 is TGTGCCAGCAGCTTATCCCAGACAGGGGGCGACGAGCAGTACTTC.

The V gene is TRBV24-1, the J gene TRBJ2-1, with 9 bases aligning to TRBD2. Trimming cost V 3 bases and J 4 bases; bases outside gene matches: 0. The CDR3 spans 14 residues. Germline V gene sequence: CDR1 KGHDR, CDR2 SFDVKD. The CDR3 sequence: CATSDSGRYNEQFF. DNA of the CDR3: TGTGCCACCAGTGATAGCGGGAGGTACAATGAGCAGTTCTTC.

The gene calls are TRBV14 and TRBJ2-2; a possible D gene is TRBD1 (6 bases). V was pared by 4 bases and J by 4 bases, with 13 bases between. The CDR3 runs 15 residues. Per germline, CDR1 SGHDN and CDR2 FVKESK. CDR3 DNA: TGTGCCAGCAGCCGAGACAGGATAATCACCGGGGAGCTGTTTTTT. It encodes CASSRDRIITGELFF.

The sample holds a few counts of this clone. The V call is TRBV3-1 (or the pseudogene TRBV3-2), the J call TRBJ1-1; the D gene is possibly TRBD1 (5 bases). The CDR3 spans 13 residues. The V gene's germline CDR1 is LGHDT and CDR2 YNNKEL (reference sequence). V was cut by 0 bases and J by 7 bases, with 9 bases left in between. The CDR3 spells CASSQERQGEAFF. CDR3 DNA sequence: TGTGCCAGCAGCCAAGAAAGGCAGGGTGAAGCTTTCTTT.